These 13 T cell receptor beta chains came from one sample sequenced in a study of T cell responses to AZD1222 COVID-19 vaccine. Produced via immunoSEQ multiplex PCR; TCRdb's table is partial and in-frame only. The sample consists of around 150,000 clones, about nine tenths of them appearing once. Specimen: peripheral blood, collected on day 0 of AZD1222 vaccination. These receptors were collected from an adult in good health.

The chain combines TRBV7-2 with TRBJ1-1; possible D gene TRBD1, 5 bases. Germline values: CDR1 SGHTA, CDR2 FQGNSA. Trimming cost V 3 bases and J 7 bases, with 15 bases left between them. The CDR3 totals 14 residues. The CDR3 loop reads CASSLWGVENEAFF. The CDR3 DNA is TGTGCCAGCAGCTTGTGGGGGGTCGAGAATGAAGCTTTCTTT.

This chain links TRBV3-1 (or the pseudogene TRBV3-2) with TRBJ1-2; weak D call: TRBD1 (6 bases). Trimming cost V 3 bases and J 8 bases, with 16 bases left between them. The CDR3 is made up of 14 amino acids. The germline V gene encodes CDR1 LGHDT and CDR2 YNNKEL (reference sequence). CDR3 sequence: CASSHTGGARGYTF. DNA for the CDR3: TGTGCCAGCAGCCACACTGGGGGGGCTCGGGGCTACACCTTC.

Only a few counts were recorded for this clone. At the DNA level, this CDR3 is encoded by other sequences in the same sample as well. This sequence joins TRBV28 and TRBJ1-1; TRBD1 agrees at 7 bases. This CDR3 is 15 amino acids long. Germline V lookup: CDR1 MDHEN, CDR2 SYDVKM. Trimming cost V 3 bases and J 0 bases; bases outside gene matches: 4. This CDR3 reads CASSLPGQLNTEAFF. The CDR3 DNA reads TGTGCCAGCAGTTTGCCGGGACAGCTGAACACTGAAGCTTTCTTT.

This chain joins TRBV24-1 and TRBJ2-3; either TRBD1 or TRBD2 may fit D (5 bases each). Germline V gene sequence: CDR1 KGHDR, CDR2 SFDVKD. The CDR3 length is 18 residues. Trimming cost V 4 bases and J 0 bases, with 19 bases left between them. CDR3 bases: TGTGCCACCAGTGACCCGCGAACCCCGGGACGGAGCACAGATACGCAGTATTTT. It is translated as CATSDPRTPGRSTDTQYF.

The chain carries TRBV7-3 and TRBJ2-1; D not resolved. Trimming removed 0 bases at V and 8 bases at J, with 8 bases between. The germline gives CDR1 SGHTA, CDR2 FQGTGA. The CDR3 length is 13 residues. The CDR3 is CASSLTPGDEQFF. CDR3 sequence (DNA): TGTGCCAGCAGCTTAACACCCGGCGATGAGCAGTTCTTC.

The chain links TRBV30 to TRBJ1-1, with D perhaps matching TRBD1 (6 bases). The germline V gene encodes CDR1 GTSNPN and CDR2 SVGIG (reference sequence). There are 12 residues in the CDR3. For the CDR3, the DNA is TGTGCTCAATTCAGGGGAGACACTGAAGCTTTCTTT. It encodes CAQFRGDTEAFF.

The chain uses TRBV7-8 and TRBJ1-1; D might be TRBD1 (5 bases). The CDR3 length is 11 residues. V lost 5 bases and J 9 bases, leaving 10 bases between the germline ends. Germline-derived CDR1 and CDR2 are SGHVS and FQNEAQ. Written as DNA, the CDR3 is TGTGCCAGCAGCGCACAGGTAAAAGCTTTCTTT. This translates into CASSAQVKAFF. The whole variable domain, filled in from reference TRBV7-8 and TRBJ1-1, reads GAGVSQSPRYKVAKRGQDVALRCDPISGHVSLFWYQQALGQGPEFLTYFQNEAQLDKSGLPSDRFFAERPEGSVSTLKIQRTQQEDSAVYLCASSAQVKAFFGQGTRLTVV.

The chain combines TRBV24-1 with TRBJ2-2; 7 bases are a match to TRBD1. Germline CDR1 is KGHDR and CDR2 is SFDVKD. This CDR3 is built from 14 residues. V was pared by 4 bases and J by 7 bases, with 5 bases of the junction left unmatched. The CDR3 loop reads CATSEPTGIGELFF. The CDR3 DNA reads TGTGCCACCAGTGAGCCGACAGGGATCGGGGAGCTGTTTTTT.

The V call is TRBV19, the J call TRBJ2-3; 10 positions agree with TRBD2. With V trimmed by 6 bases and J by 0 bases, 6 bases remained unmatched. Per germline, CDR1 LNHDA and CDR2 SQIVND (reference sequence). CDR3 length equals 16 residues. The CDR3 region is CASSQGLADSTDTQYF. The CDR3 coding sequence is TGTGCCAGTAGCCAAGGACTAGCGGACAGCACAGATACGCAGTATTTT.

In its sample, this clone was seen a few times. This chain connects TRBV27 to TRBJ1-4; 7 bases are shared with TRBD1. The J segment lost 7 bases and the V segment lost 2 bases, leaving 4 bases of the junction unmatched. Germline loops: CDR1 MNHEY, CDR2 SMNVEV (reference sequence). The length of the CDR3 is 14 residues. CDR3 amino acids: CASSLQGVGEKLFF. The CDR3 bases are TGTGCCAGCAGTTTACAGGGGGTGGGTGAAAAACTGTTTTTT.

This chain connects TRBV11-2 to TRBJ1-2; no firm D call. The V gene lost 1 base and the J gene lost 8 bases, with 17 bases spanning the gap. The CDR3 covers 15 residues. Germline V gene data show CDR1 as SGHAT and CDR2 as FQNNGV. CDR3 region: CASSLGGGLRRGYTF. CDR3 DNA: TGTGCCAGCAGCTTAGGAGGAGGGCTCCGTCGGGGCTACACCTTC.

The rearrangement joins TRBV2 to TRBJ1-6; D may be TRBD1 (5 bases). CDR3 length: 15 residues. Germline V gives CDR1 SNHLY, CDR2 FYNNEI. Trimming removed 4 bases at V and 2 bases at J, with 9 bases between. This CDR3 is CASSGGVPYNSPLHF. For the CDR3, the DNA is TGTGCCAGCAGTGGAGGGGTCCCCTATAATTCACCCCTCCACTTT. The full variable domain, with the rest looked up from reference TRBV2 and TRBJ1-6, is EPEVTQTPSHQVTQMGQEVILRCVPISNHLYFYWYRQILGQKVEFLVSFYNNEISEKSEIFDDQFSVERPDGSNFTLKIRSTKLEDSAMYFCASSGGVPYNSPLHFGNGTRLTVT.

The genes are TRBV18 and TRBJ2-5; D remains unclear. Germline V CDR1 and CDR2: KGHSH, LQKENI. The CDR3 contains 12 residues. V was cut by 4 bases and J by 2 bases, with 5 bases left in between. CDR3: CASSLEQETQYF. CDR3 nucleotides: TGTGCCAGCTCACTGGAACAAGAGACCCAGTACTTC.